This TCR beta chain was sequenced for a study of Ad26.COV2.S vaccination and SARS-CoV-2 variants. Study-wide context: Intramuscular Ad26.COV2.S at 5x10^10 or 1x10^11 viral particles. Study conclusions and caveats: Measures of TCR breadth and depth may have fallen short of total T cell responses.

Noted treatment: roughly 20 received Ad26.COV2.S at low or high dose, single or two shots; a few received placebo; per-sample allocation not given. Day 63 after the first injection of vaccine or placebo was the sampling time. Whoever gave the sample was an adult aged 18-55 years in Boston. Regarding this clone: Its antigen remains unknown. This sample includes further DNA sequences coding for the same CDR3.

Generated by immunoSEQ multiplex PCR, the TCRdb table keeps only in-frame clones and is missing some. This table holds around 450,000 clones, 75% to 95% found once. This clonotype was sampled from a person between 18 and 59 years old who received the Ad26.COV2.S COVID-19 vaccine or a placebo. Sequenced here: peripheral blood, sampled in a trial of Ad26.COV2.S vaccine versus placebo.

CDR3 DNA: TGTGCCAGCAGTTACTCCCCTTACGAGCAGTACTTC. Translated: CASSYSPYEQYF. The rearrangement joins TRBV6-2 or TRBV6-3 to TRBJ2-7; no clear D. Per the germline V gene, CDR1 is MNHEY and CDR2 is SVGEGT. Trimming shortened V by 0 bases and J by 4 bases, and 4 bases separated the two germline ends. The CDR3 has 12 amino acids.